This entry describes one T cell receptor (beta chain). The data were obtained in a study of blood T cell repertoires in COVID-19. Overall study context: The origin of the acute and convalescent COVID-19 samples was the United States, Italy and Spain.

V was clipped by 0 bases and J by 4 bases, with 15 bases between them. The germline gives CDR1 GTSNPN, CDR2 SVGIG (reference sequence). CDR3 size: 15 residues. Sequencing used immunoSEQ multiplex PCR; TCRdb keeps in-frame clones, though not all of them. The repertoire holds 90,000 or so clones, with about 84% as singletons. The receptor's source is a man in his forties or fifties with active COVID-19. The chain links TRBV30 to TRBJ1-2, with D possibly matching TRBD1 (6 bases). Material: peripheral blood. CDR3 DNA sequence: TGTGCCTGGAGTGTACGGGGCAGGGGTGGCTATGGCTACACCTTC. As protein: CAWSVRGRGGYGYTF.